These 6 T cell receptor beta chains were all obtained from the same sample, sequenced in a study of immune cell composition in non-small cell lung cancer. Libraries were prepared by immunoSEQ multiplex PCR; TCRdb keeps only in-frame clonotypes and omits some of them. The sample holds nearly 250 clones, around 83% seen once. Normal lung sampling was at least 3 cm from the tumour, as distant as possible. Sequencing was carried out using non-adjacent lung tissue. The receptors originated from a human donor with non-small cell lung cancer.

The chain combines TRBV7-3 with TRBJ2-3; 11 nucleotides align to TRBD2. J was trimmed by 4 bases and V by 5 bases; bases with no gene match: 8. The CDR3 is 16 residues long. Germline V CDR1 and CDR2: SGHTA, FQGTGA. Here the CDR3 DNA reads TGTGCCAGCAGCCCGGGGGCTAGCGGGAGGCCAGATACGCAGTATTTT. Protein product: CASSPGASGRPDTQYF. The whole variable domain, remainder taken from reference TRBV7-3 and TRBJ2-3, is GAGVSQTPSNKVTEKGKYVELRCDPISGHTALYWYRQSLGQGPEFLIYFQGTGAADDSGLPNDRFFAVRPEGSVSTLKIQRTERGDSAVYLCASSPGASGRPDTQYFGPGTRLTVL.

The chain is built from TRBV27 and TRBJ2-7; 7 bases are a match to TRBD2. The germline gives CDR1 MNHEY, CDR2 SMNVEV (reference sequence). The CDR3 runs to 15 residues. V lost 5 bases and J lost 3; bases outside the gene matches: 10. The CDR3 region has the DNA TGTGCCAGCAGTAGACCCCAAGCGGGGTTCTACGAGCAGTACTTC. Translation gives CASSRPQAGFYEQYF.

The chain uses TRBV15 and TRBJ1-1, with D unresolved. This CDR3 region has 15 residues. From germline, CDR1 is LNHNV and CDR2 YYDKDF (reference sequence). The V end was cut by 3 bases, the J end by 0 bases, with 11 bases between. For the CDR3, the DNA is TGTGCCACCAGCAGGGAGGGTACGATGAACACTGAAGCTTTCTTT. This codes for CATSREGTMNTEAFF.

This clone appeared a few times. The chain recombines TRBV19 with TRBJ1-2; D call uncertain. The CDR3 runs to 14 residues. Trimming removed 7 bases from V and 2 bases from J, with 14 bases in between. The germline gives CDR1 LNHDA, CDR2 SQIVND (reference sequence). The CDR3 loop is CASNPSGVNYGYTF. CDR3 in DNA: TGTGCCAGTAATCCCTCCGGGGTAAACTATGGCTACACCTTC.

The chain uses TRBV5-6 and TRBJ2-1; D ambiguous. Trimming took off 0 bases at V and 5 bases at J, with 18 bases between the two ends. CDR3 size: 17 residues. The V gene's germline CDR1 is SGHDT and CDR2 YYEEEE. CDR3 sequence (DNA): TGTGCCAGCAGCTTGGCCCAGGCCCTCGGCATAAACAATGAGCAGTTCTTC. Its translation is CASSLAQALGINNEQFF. The full variable domain, in which reference TRBV5-6 and TRBJ2-1 provide the parts outside the CDR3, is DAGVTQSPTHLIKTRGQQVTLRCSPKSGHDTVSWYQQALGQGPQFIFQYYEEEERQRGNFPDRFSGHQFPNYSSELNVNALLLGDSALYLCASSLAQALGINNEQFFGPGTRLTVL.

This clone was picked up one time. J is TRBJ2-3 and V is TRBV18; possibly TRBD2 for D (7 bases). The CDR3 extends over 17 amino acids. Trimming pared 3 bases from V and 2 bases from J, leaving 18 bases between. Germline V gives CDR1 KGHSH, CDR2 LQKENI. The chain's CDR3 is CASSPSGDILSTDTQYF. The CDR3 bases are TGTGCCAGCTCACCCAGCGGGGACATTTTATCCACAGATACGCAGTATTTT.